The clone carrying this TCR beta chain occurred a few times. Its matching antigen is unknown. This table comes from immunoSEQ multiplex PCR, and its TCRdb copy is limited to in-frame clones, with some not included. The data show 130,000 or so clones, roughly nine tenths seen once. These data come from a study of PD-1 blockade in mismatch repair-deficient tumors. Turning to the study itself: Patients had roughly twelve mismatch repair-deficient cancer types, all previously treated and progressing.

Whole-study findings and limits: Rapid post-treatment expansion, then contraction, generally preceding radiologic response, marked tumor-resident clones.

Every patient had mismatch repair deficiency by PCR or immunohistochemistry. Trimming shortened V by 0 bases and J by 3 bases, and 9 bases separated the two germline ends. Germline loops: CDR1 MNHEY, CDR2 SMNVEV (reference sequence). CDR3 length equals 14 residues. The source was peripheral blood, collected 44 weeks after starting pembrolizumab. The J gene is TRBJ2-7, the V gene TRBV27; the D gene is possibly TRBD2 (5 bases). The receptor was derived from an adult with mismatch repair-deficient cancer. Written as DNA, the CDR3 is TGTGCCAGCAGTTTATCGAGGGAAATCTACGAGCAGTACTTC. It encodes CASSLSREIYEQYF.